One sample yielded the 30 T cell receptor beta chains listed below, sequenced in a study of blood T cell repertoires in COVID-19. The method was immunoSEQ multiplex PCR; TCRdb's version includes in-frame clones alone and lacks a portion of them. The data show about 50,000 clones, 85% to 90% seen once. The sequenced material came from peripheral blood. These receptors came from a man in his 60s with acute or convalescent COVID-19.

Comment on this clone: The same CDR3 can be traced to other DNA sequences in this sample. The CDR3 is CASSLTSGANTGELFF. The CDR3 DNA reads TGTGCCAGCAGCTTAACTAGCGGAGCAAACACCGGGGAGCTGTTTTTT. V usage is TRBV7-3 and J usage is TRBJ2-2; the D gene is possibly TRBD2 (6 bases). Trimming took 0 bases from V and 2 from J, leaving 10 bases between them. This CDR3 has 16 residues. CDR1 is SGHTA and CDR2 is FQGTGA in the germline V gene.

The rearrangement joins TRBV5-1 to TRBJ1-4; TRBD1 aligns across 7 bases. After removal of 0 bases from V and 4 bases from J, the junction contained 3 bases not matched to a gene. The CDR3 spans 15 residues. Germline V gives CDR1 SGHRS, CDR2 YFSETQ. The CDR3 region is CASSLGTGLNEKLFF. The CDR3 nucleotides are TGCGCCAGCAGCTTGGGGACAGGCCTTAATGAAAAACTGTTTTTT.

The V call is TRBV6-5, the J call TRBJ2-7; 12 positions match TRBD1. The CDR3 extends over 15 amino acids. Germline assignment: CDR1 MNHEY and CDR2 SVGAGI. Trimming cost V 6 bases and J 7 bases; bases outside gene matches: 10. The CDR3 bases are TGTGCCAGCAGGTGGGACAGGGGGCCATCATGGGAGCAGTACTTC. Its protein is CASRWDRGPSWEQYF.

The chain joins TRBV25-1 to TRBJ2-4; no firm D call. This CDR3 region has 14 residues. Trimming cost V 1 base and J 0 bases, with 4 bases left between them. The germline V gene has CDR1 MGHDK and CDR2 SYGVNS. The CDR3 here is CASSESGAKNIQYF. The CDR3 coding sequence is TGTGCCAGCAGTGAATCGGGAGCCAAAAACATTCAGTACTTC.

The chain has TRBV7-2 and TRBJ1-3; D is possibly TRBD1 (6 bases). The CDR3 sequence is 17 residues long. The germline gives CDR1 SGHTA, CDR2 FQGNSA. V lost 1 base, J lost 0 bases, and 13 bases lay in between. For the CDR3, the DNA is TGTGCCAGCAGCTTAGGACCCGACAGGCCCTCTGGAAACACCATATATTTT. Its protein product is CASSLGPDRPSGNTIYF.

To note about this clone: Distinct nucleotide sequences in the sample also encode this CDR3. This chain links TRBV3-1 (or the pseudogene TRBV3-2) with TRBJ2-1, with TRBD2 matching over 7 bases. V was clipped by 2 bases and J by 1 base; unmatched bases: 2. The CDR3 totals 15 residues. Germline-derived CDR1 and CDR2 are LGHDT and YNNKEL (reference sequence). CDR3 loop: CASSQKRDSYNEQFF. CDR3 bases: TGTGCCAGCAGCCAAAAGCGGGATTCCTACAATGAGCAGTTCTTC.

This clone was detected once. The chain combines TRBV28 with TRBJ1-5; D is unresolved. The CDR3 has 15 residues. V dropped 1 base and J dropped 4 bases, with 11 bases sitting between them. Germline-derived CDR1 and CDR2 are MDHEN and SYDVKM. CDR3 protein: CASSLLAGSNQPQHF. The CDR3 DNA reads TGTGCCAGCAGTTTATTGGCGGGGAGTAATCAGCCCCAGCATTTT.

This clone was found a few times. The rearrangement joins TRBV7-9 to TRBJ2-3, with D possibly being TRBD1 (5 bases). Trimming took off 0 bases at V and 5 bases at J, with 9 bases between the two ends. There are 14 residues in the CDR3. Per the germline V gene, CDR1 is SEHNR and CDR2 is FQNEAQ (reference sequence). CDR3 sequence (DNA): TGTGCCAGCAGCTTAGCGAGTCAGGGAGATACGCAGTATTTT. It encodes CASSLASQGDTQYF.

The rearrangement joins TRBV5-4 to TRBJ1-2; D remains ambiguous. This CDR3 has 13 amino acids. Trimming stripped 4 bases from V and 2 bases from J, with 9 bases between. The germline CDR1 and CDR2 sequences are SGHNT and YYREEE (reference sequence). This CDR3 is CASSMDGNYGYTF. Written as DNA, the CDR3 is TGTGCCAGCAGCATGGACGGGAACTATGGCTACACCTTC.

The chain combines TRBV28 with TRBJ1-2, with a weak D call TRBD1 (6 bases). V gave up 4 bases and J gave up 2 bases, with 14 bases separating them. The CDR3 covers 15 residues. Germline-derived CDR1 and CDR2 are MDHEN and SYDVKM. The CDR3 nucleotides are TGTGCCAGCAGTTCATCCGGGGGGGGCAACTATGGCTACACCTTC. It encodes CASSSSGGGNYGYTF.

This rearrangement joins TRBV6-5 to TRBJ2-1, with unresolved D. This CDR3 is 12 amino acids long. V shed 2 bases and J shed 5 bases, with 4 bases lying between them. Germline CDR1 and CDR2: MNHEY and SVGAGI. This chain's CDR3 is CASSYLDNEQFF. DNA for the CDR3: TGTGCCAGCAGTTACCTAGACAATGAGCAGTTCTTC.

The J gene is TRBJ2-5, the V gene TRBV18; possibly TRBD2 for D (5 bases). The V gene lost 2 bases and the J gene lost 1 base, with 20 bases spanning the gap. The CDR3 has 18 amino acids. The germline gives CDR1 KGHSH, CDR2 LQKENI. This chain's CDR3 is CASSPDGFQGLRQETQYF. CDR3 bases: TGTGCCAGCTCACCAGATGGCTTCCAAGGACTCCGCCAAGAGACCCAGTACTTC.

The chain combines TRBV20-1 with TRBJ2-7, with 8 bases matching TRBD1. CDR3 length: 15 amino acids. The V gene's germline CDR1 is DFQATT and CDR2 SNEGSKA (reference sequence). The V segment lost 3 bases and the J segment 6 bases; nucleotides outside the gene matches: 13. CDR3 nucleotides: TGCAGTGCTAGTAAATCGGACAGGGTGTTAGGCGAGCAGTACTTC. The encoded protein is CSASKSDRVLGEQYF.

CDR3 sequence reads: CASSHRLAGDAPYEQYF. The CDR3 DNA is TGTGCCAGCAGCCATAGACTAGCGGGAGACGCCCCCTACGAGCAGTACTTC. The chain carries TRBV4-2 and TRBJ2-7; 12 bases fit TRBD2. V lost 3 bases to trimming and J lost 2 bases; unmatched junction nucleotides: 8. CDR3 length: 17 residues. The germline gives CDR1 LGHNA, CDR2 YNFKEQ.

This sequence joins TRBV7-6 and TRBJ1-1, with D maybe TRBD1 (6 bases). The germline V and J ends were trimmed by 0 bases and 0 bases, with 11 bases remaining between them. Germline V gene lookup returns CDR1 SGHVS and CDR2 FNYEAQ. This CDR3 spans 16 amino acids. This CDR3 reads CASSLAQGFMNTEAFF. CDR3 DNA sequence: TGTGCCAGCAGCTTAGCCCAGGGGTTCATGAACACTGAAGCTTTCTTT.

This CDR3 reads CASRRSRDFSYNEQFF. CDR3 coding DNA: TGTGCCAGCAGACGATCCCGGGACTTCTCCTACAATGAGCAGTTCTTC. The V call is TRBV6-6, the J call TRBJ2-1; tentative D call: TRBD2 (6 bases). Trimming cost V 6 bases and J 0 bases, with 15 bases left between them. This CDR3 region has 16 residues. Germline V gene data show CDR1 as MNHNY and CDR2 as SVGAGI (reference sequence).

DNA of the CDR3: TGTGCCAGCAGTTTGTCGGGGGAGACCCAGTACTTC. It yields the protein CASSLSGETQYF. This chain uses TRBV12-3 or TRBV12-4 with TRBJ2-5; tentatively, D is TRBD2 (5 bases). Trimming stripped 3 bases from V and 5 bases from J, with 7 bases between. This CDR3 comprises 12 residues.

The rearrangement links TRBV5-1 to TRBJ2-6; no clear D gene. The CDR3 consists of 14 residues. Germline V CDR1 and CDR2: SGHRS, YFSETQ. V was cut by 4 bases and J by 1 base, with 6 bases left in between. CDR3 sequence reads: CASSVRSGANVLTF. Written as DNA, the CDR3 is TGCGCCAGCAGCGTCCGTTCTGGGGCCAACGTCCTGACTTTC.

The genes are TRBV27 and TRBJ1-2; 7 bases fit TRBD1. The CDR3 runs 15 residues. Trimming removed 3 bases from V and 4 bases from J; junction bases left unmatched: 8. CDR1 and CDR2 (germline): MNHEY, SMNVEV (reference sequence). The CDR3 DNA follows: TGTGCCAGCAGTTTCCACGACAGGGTTACCTATGGCTACACCTTC. Its translation: CASSFHDRVTYGYTF.

V gene TRBV5-1 combines with J gene TRBJ1-1; D gene ambiguous. This CDR3 comprises 15 residues. Trimming removed 0 bases from V and 6 bases from J, with 15 bases in between. Germline V CDR1 and CDR2: SGHRS, YFSETQ. DNA for the CDR3: TGCGCCAGCAGCTTGGGATGGGTGACTGCGGCTGAAGCTTTCTTT. Its translation is CASSLGWVTAAEAFF.

This chain links TRBV30 with TRBJ1-2, with 8 bases matching TRBD1. This CDR3 spans 13 amino acids. The ends lost 7 bases at V and 5 bases at J; junction bases unmatched: 9. The germline gives CDR1 GTSNPN, CDR2 SVGIG (reference sequence). CDR3 in DNA: TGTGCCTATAACCGGGACAGGCCATATGGCTACACCTTC. This sequence encodes CAYNRDRPYGYTF.

The V and J genes are TRBV7-9 and TRBJ1-2, with 7 bases fitting TRBD1. Trimming at V came to 6 bases and at J to 2 bases, leaving 15 bases not matched to a gene. Germline CDR1 reads SEHNR; CDR2 reads FQNEAQ (reference sequence). CDR3 length equals 17 residues. The CDR3 here is CASSWPGQTSPNYGYTF. The CDR3 bases are TGTGCCAGCAGTTGGCCGGGACAGACCAGTCCCAACTATGGCTACACCTTC.

The gene calls are TRBV19 and TRBJ2-1, with a weak D call TRBD2 (6 bases). Trimming pared 10 bases from V and 4 bases from J, leaving 17 bases between. This CDR3 region has 14 residues. Germline assignment: CDR1 LNHDA and CDR2 SQIVND (reference sequence). The CDR3 here is CATDSGRNYNEQFF. CDR3 coding DNA: TGTGCCACCGATAGCGGTCGTAATTACAATGAGCAGTTCTTC.

The gene calls are TRBV28 and TRBJ2-3; D is undetermined. Germline V gene lookup returns CDR1 MDHEN and CDR2 SYDVKM. V shed 3 bases and J shed 8 bases, with 9 bases lying between them. The CDR3 is made up of 12 amino acids. The CDR3 loop reads CASSLLFGTQYF. The CDR3 region has the DNA TGTGCCAGCAGTTTGCTATTCGGTACGCAGTATTTT. Drawing the rest from reference TRBV28 and TRBJ2-3, the complete variable domain is DVKVTQSSRYLVKRTGEKVFLECVQDMDHENMFWYRQDPGLGLRLIYFSYDVKMKEKGDIPEGYSVSREKKERFSLILESASTNQTSMYLCASSLLFGTQYFGPGTRLTVL.

The chain has TRBV30 and TRBJ1-1; 9 bases are a match to TRBD1. CDR3 size: 13 residues. J was trimmed by 3 bases and V by 5 bases; bases with no gene match: 4. CDR1 and CDR2 (germline): GTSNPN, SVGIG (reference sequence). CDR3 residues: CAWADRGYTEAFF. The CDR3 region has the DNA TGTGCCTGGGCGGACAGGGGATACACTGAAGCTTTCTTT.

This CDR3 is CASSPGTSGRTGKNIQYF. The CDR3 DNA reads as TGTGCCAGCAGCCCAGGGACTAGCGGGAGAACTGGCAAAAACATTCAGTACTTC. The V gene is TRBV13, the J gene TRBJ2-4; 14 bases align to TRBD2. CDR1 is PRHDT and CDR2 is FYEKMQ in the germline V gene (reference sequence). The trim removed 5 bases at V and 3 bases at J, leaving 9 bases unmatched. CDR3 length: 18 amino acids.

The chain carries TRBV25-1 and TRBJ1-5; TRBD1 matches at 8 bases. The germline V gene encodes CDR1 MGHDK and CDR2 SYGVNS. This CDR3 comprises 14 residues. Unmatched junction bases numbered 6, after V lost 8 bases and J lost 3 bases. The CDR3: CASQQGGDNQPQHF. The CDR3 DNA reads TGTGCCAGCCAACAGGGGGGGGACAATCAGCCCCAGCATTTT.

The chain recombines TRBV19 with TRBJ2-2; maybe TRBD1 (6 bases). The CDR3 covers 15 residues. Looked up from germline, CDR1 is LNHDA and CDR2 is SQIVND (reference sequence). V was cut by 10 bases and J by 7 bases, with 22 bases left in between. CDR3 DNA sequence: TGTGCCACCGGGGACATCCCCATCCTGGTCGGGGAGCTGTTTTTT. Translating gives CATGDIPILVGELFF.

The chain combines TRBV27 with TRBJ2-7; 9 bases align to TRBD1. The germline V gene encodes CDR1 MNHEY and CDR2 SMNVEV (reference sequence). The CDR3 extends over 15 amino acids. V dropped 6 bases and J dropped 3; count of bases not matched to a gene: 9. The CDR3 nucleotides read TGTGCCAGCAGAACTAGACAGGGGGTAAACTACGAGCAGTACTTC. Its translation: CASRTRQGVNYEQYF.

This chain connects TRBV6-5 to TRBJ2-3, with TRBD1 matching over 12 bases. CDR3 length: 15 amino acids. The germline V gene has CDR1 MNHEY and CDR2 SVGAGI. V was pared by 5 bases and J by 4 bases, with 4 bases of the junction left unmatched. As DNA, the CDR3 is TGTGCCAGCAGTACCGGGACAGGGGGCTCAGATACGCAGTATTTT. Its protein is CASSTGTGGSDTQYF.